This T cell receptor (beta chain) originates from a study of human T cells and chemical hapten exposure. The time point denotes: patch test 2, 6 weeks after DPC sensitization. Treatment meaning: therapeutic diphenylcyclopropenone sensitization with weekly scalp DPC. TCRdb used MiXCR to reprocess the RACE reads, holding one entry per CDR3 protein. The sample includes hundreds of thousands of distinct CDR3 sequences, just under 6.5% of them seen just once. The germline V gene encodes CDR1 SGDLS and CDR2 YYNGEE. Deletions cut 4 bases from V and 7 bases from J, with 23 bases between. The CDR3 covers 17 residues.

This receptor was identified in a woman under 30 with alopecia areata. Some clones in this sample may be carry-over from other donors' samples. Sequenced material: whole blood, taken in connection with sensitization to the hapten diphenylcyclopropenone (DPC). The chain is built from TRBV9 and TRBJ1-4; no definite D call. This chain's CDR3 is CASSHSITNLDPEKLFF. The CDR3 region has the DNA TGTGCCAGCAGCCATTCTATAACGAATTTGGACCCTGAAAAACTGTTTTTT.